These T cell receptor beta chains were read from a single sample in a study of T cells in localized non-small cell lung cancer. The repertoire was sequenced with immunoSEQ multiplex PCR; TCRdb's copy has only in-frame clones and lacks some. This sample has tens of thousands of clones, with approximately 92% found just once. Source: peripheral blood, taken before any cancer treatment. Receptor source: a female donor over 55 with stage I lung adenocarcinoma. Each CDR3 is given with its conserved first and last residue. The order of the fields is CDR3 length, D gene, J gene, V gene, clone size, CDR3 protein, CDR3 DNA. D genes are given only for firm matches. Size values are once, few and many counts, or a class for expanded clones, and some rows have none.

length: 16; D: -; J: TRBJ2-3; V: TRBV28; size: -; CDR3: CASTDQGGRPTDTQYF; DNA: TGTGCCAGCACCGATCAAGGGGGGAGGCCCACAGATACGCAGTATTTT
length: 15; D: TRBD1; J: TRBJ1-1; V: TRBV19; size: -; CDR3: CASSWGQGMNTEAFF; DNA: TGTGCCAGTAGCTGGGGACAGGGAATGAACACTGAAGCTTTCTTT
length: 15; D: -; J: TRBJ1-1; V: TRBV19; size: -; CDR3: CASSPARQAHTEAFF; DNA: TGTGCCAGTAGTCCCGCCCGACAGGCCCACACTGAAGCTTTCTTT
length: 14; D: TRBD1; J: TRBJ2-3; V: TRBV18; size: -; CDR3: CASSPDRGADTQYF; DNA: TGTGCCAGCTCCCCGGACAGGGGGGCAGATACGCAGTATTTT
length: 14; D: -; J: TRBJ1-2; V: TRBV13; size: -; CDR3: CASSFGGLWDGYTF; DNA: TGTGCCAGCAGCTTCGGGGGGCTTTGGGATGGCTACACCTTC
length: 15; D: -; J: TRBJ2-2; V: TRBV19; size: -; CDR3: CASSILQGRGGELFF; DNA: TGTGCCAGTAGTATTCTCCAGGGGCGCGGCGGGGAGCTGTTTTTT
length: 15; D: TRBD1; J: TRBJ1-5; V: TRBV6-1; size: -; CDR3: CASGGTADVGQPQHF; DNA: TGTGCCAGCGGGGGGACAGCGGATGTAGGTCAGCCCCAGCATTTT
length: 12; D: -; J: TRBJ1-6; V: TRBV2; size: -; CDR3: CASGKINSPLHF; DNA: TGTGCCAGCGGAAAGATTAATTCACCCCTCCACTTT
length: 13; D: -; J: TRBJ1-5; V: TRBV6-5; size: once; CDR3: CASSDRSNQPQHF; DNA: TGTGCCAGCAGTGACCGGAGCAATCAGCCCCAGCATTTT
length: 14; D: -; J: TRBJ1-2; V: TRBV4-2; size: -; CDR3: CASSQDRGRSSYTF; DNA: TGTGCCAGCAGCCAAGATCGGGGAAGAAGCAGCTACACCTTC
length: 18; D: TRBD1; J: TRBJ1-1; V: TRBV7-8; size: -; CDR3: CASSPLRRTGNVGTEAFF; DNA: TGTGCCAGCAGCCCCCTACGACGGACAGGGAATGTCGGGACTGAAGCTTTCTTT
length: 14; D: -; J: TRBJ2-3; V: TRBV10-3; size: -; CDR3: CAILGGASTDTQYF; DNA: TGTGCCATCCTTGGCGGGGCTAGCACAGATACGCAGTATTTT
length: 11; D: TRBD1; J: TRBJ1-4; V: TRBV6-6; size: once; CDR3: CASSTTGALFF; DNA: TGTGCCAGCAGTACGACAGGGGCACTGTTTTTT
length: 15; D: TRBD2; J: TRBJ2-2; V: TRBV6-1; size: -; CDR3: CASRRLAGQTGELFF; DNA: TGTGCCAGCAGAAGACTAGCGGGACAAACCGGGGAGCTGTTTTTT
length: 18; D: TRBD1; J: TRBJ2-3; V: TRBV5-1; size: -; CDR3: CASSWGTGDHRRPDTQYF; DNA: TGCGCCAGCAGCTGGGGGACAGGGGACCATAGGCGACCAGATACGCAGTATTTT
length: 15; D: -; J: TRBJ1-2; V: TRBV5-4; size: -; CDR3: CASSWGGQNSYGYTF; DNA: TGTGCCAGCAGCTGGGGAGGACAGAACTCTTATGGCTACACCTTC
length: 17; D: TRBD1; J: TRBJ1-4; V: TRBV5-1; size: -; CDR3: CASSPDRPKATNEKLFF; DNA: TGCGCCAGCAGCCCGGACAGGCCGAAGGCAACTAATGAAAAACTGTTTTTT
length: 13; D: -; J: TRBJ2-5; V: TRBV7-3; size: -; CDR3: CASSLDRQETQYF; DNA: TGTGCCAGCAGCTTGGACCGGCAAGAGACCCAGTACTTC
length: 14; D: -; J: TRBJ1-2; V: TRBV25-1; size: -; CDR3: CASSDAGRDYGYTF; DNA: TGTGCCAGCAGTGATGCAGGGAGAGACTATGGCTACACCTTC
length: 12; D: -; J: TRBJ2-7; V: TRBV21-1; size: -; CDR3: CASWGGDYEQYF; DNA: TGTGCCAGCTGGGGAGGAGACTACGAGCAGTACTTC
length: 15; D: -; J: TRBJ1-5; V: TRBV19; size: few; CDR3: CASSMDGGGNQPQHF; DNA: TGTGCCAGTAGTATGGACGGAGGGGGGAATCAGCCCCAGCATTTT
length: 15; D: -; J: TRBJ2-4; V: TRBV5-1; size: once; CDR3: CASSSGTKTKNIQYF; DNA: TGCGCCAGCAGCTCGGGCACGAAGACCAAAAACATTCAGTACTTC
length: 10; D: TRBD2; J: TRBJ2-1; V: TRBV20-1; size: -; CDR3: CSARGSGGVF; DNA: TGCAGTGCTAGAGGGAGCGGGGGGGTCTTC
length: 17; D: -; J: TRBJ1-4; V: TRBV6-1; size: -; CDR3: CASSEASRELGSEKLFF; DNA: TGTGCCAGCAGTGAAGCCTCCCGAGAGCTGGGTAGTGAAAAACTGTTTTTT
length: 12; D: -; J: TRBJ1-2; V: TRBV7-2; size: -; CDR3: CASSSDSYGYTF; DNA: TGTGCCAGCAGCTCCGACAGCTATGGCTACACCTTC
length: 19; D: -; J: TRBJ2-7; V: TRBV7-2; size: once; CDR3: CASSLPFSHTGWGSYEQYF; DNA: TGTGCCAGCAGCTTACCCTTTTCCCACACAGGGTGGGGGAGCTACGAGCAGTACTTC
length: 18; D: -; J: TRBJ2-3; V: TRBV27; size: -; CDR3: CASSLLSHEASITDTQYF; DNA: TGTGCCAGCAGTCTACTTTCCCACGAGGCCTCTATCACAGATACGCAGTATTTT
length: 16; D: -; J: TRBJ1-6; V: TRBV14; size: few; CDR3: CASSQRGRLYNSPLHF; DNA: TGTGCCAGCAGCCAAAGGGGGAGGCTCTATAATTCACCCCTCCACTTT
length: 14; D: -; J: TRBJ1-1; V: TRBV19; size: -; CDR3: CASSILSRSGEAFF; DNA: TGTGCCAGTAGTATTCTAAGCCGGAGTGGTGAAGCTTTCTTT
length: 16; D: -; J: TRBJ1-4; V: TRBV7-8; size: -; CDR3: CASSLGVGAQSGKLFF; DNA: TGTGCCAGCAGCTTGGGAGTAGGAGCCCAAAGCGGAAAACTGTTTTTT
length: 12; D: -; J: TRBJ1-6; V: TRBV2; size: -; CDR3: CASKRQVSPLHF; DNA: TGTGCCAGCAAACGACAGGTTTCACCCCTCCACTTT
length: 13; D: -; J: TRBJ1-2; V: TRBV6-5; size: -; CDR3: CASSYYRAGGYTF; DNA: TGTGCCAGCAGTTACTACAGGGCGGGAGGCTACACCTTC
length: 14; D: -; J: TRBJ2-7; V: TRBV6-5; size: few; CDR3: CASREQGRSDEQYF; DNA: TGTGCCAGCAGGGAACAGGGTAGGTCGGACGAGCAGTACTTC
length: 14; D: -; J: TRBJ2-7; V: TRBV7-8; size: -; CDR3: CASTAGAGVGEQYF; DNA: TGTGCCAGCACCGCCGGGGCAGGGGTAGGCGAGCAGTACTTC
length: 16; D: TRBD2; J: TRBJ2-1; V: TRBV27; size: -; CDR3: CASSTFSGGGYNEQFF; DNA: TGTGCCAGCAGTACCTTTAGCGGGGGGGGCTACAATGAGCAGTTCTTC
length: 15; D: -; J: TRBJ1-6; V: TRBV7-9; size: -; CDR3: CASSSPAGGGSPLHF; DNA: TGTGCCAGCAGCTCACCCGCCGGGGGTGGTTCACCCCTCCACTTT
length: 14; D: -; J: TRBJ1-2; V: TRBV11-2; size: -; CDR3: CASSLGLVRYGYTF; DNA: TGTGCCAGCAGCTTAGGGCTGGTAAGGTATGGCTACACCTTC
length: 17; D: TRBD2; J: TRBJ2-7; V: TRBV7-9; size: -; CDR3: CASSLPGLAGEYYEQYF; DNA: TGTGCCAGCAGCTTGCCGGGACTAGCGGGGGAATACTACGAGCAGTACTTC
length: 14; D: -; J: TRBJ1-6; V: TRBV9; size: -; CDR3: CASSVRGGDSPLHF; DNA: TGTGCCAGCAGCGTGAGAGGGGGGGATTCACCCCTCCACTTT
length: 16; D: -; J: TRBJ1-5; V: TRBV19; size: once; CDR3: CASSMRGTGMNQPQHF; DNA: TGTGCCAGTAGTATGCGGGGTACAGGAATGAATCAGCCCCAGCATTTT
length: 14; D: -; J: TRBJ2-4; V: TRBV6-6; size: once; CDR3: CASSYDLAKNIQYF; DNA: TGTGCCAGCAGTTACGACCTAGCCAAAAACATTCAGTACTTC
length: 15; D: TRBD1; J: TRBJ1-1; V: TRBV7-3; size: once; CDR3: CASSHTGEANTEAFF; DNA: TGTGCCAGCAGCCATACAGGGGAAGCGAACACTGAAGCTTTCTTT
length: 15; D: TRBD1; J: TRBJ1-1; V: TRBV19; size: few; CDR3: CASTPRGQGNTEAFF; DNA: TGTGCCTCCACACCCCGAGGACAGGGTAACACTGAAGCTTTCTTT
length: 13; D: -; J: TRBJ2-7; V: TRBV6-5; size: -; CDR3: CASISDKNYEQYF; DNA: TGTGCCAGCATTTCGGACAAGAATTACGAGCAGTACTTC
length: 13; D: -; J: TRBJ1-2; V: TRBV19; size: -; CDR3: CASRPGHNYGYTF; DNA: TGTGCCAGTAGGCCGGGACACAACTATGGCTACACCTTC
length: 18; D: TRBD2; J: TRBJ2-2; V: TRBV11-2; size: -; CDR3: CASSLVAGESPSTGELFF; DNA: TGTGCCAGCAGCTTAGTTGCGGGGGAGTCCCCGAGCACCGGGGAGCTGTTTTTT
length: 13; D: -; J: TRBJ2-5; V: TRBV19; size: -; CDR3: CASSRSGSETQYF; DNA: TGTGCCAGTAGTCGTTCCGGGTCCGAGACCCAGTACTTC
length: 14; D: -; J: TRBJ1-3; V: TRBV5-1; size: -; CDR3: CASSPGSGKGTIYF; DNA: TGCGCCAGCAGCCCTGGGTCAGGGAAAGGAACCATATATTTT
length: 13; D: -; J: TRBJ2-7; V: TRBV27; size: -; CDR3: CASSFDTTYEQYF; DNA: TGTGCCAGCAGTTTTGACACTACCTACGAGCAGTACTTC
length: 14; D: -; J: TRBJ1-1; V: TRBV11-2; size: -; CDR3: CASSLGQGGTEAFF; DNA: TGTGCCAGCAGCTTAGGGCAGGGAGGCACTGAAGCTTTCTTT
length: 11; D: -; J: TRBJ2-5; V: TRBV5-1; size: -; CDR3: CASSLPGVMYF; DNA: TGCGCCAGCAGCTTGCCGGGGGTCATGTACTTC
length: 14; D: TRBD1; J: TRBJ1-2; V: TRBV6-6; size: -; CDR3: CASSYPGGENGYTF; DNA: TGTGCCAGCAGTTACCCAGGGGGCGAGAATGGCTACACCTTC
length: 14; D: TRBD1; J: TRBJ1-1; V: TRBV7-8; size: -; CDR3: CASSLGQGDRGAFF; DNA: TGTGCCAGCAGCTTAGGACAGGGGGATCGGGGAGCTTTCTTT
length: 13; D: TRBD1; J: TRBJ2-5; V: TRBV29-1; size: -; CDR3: CSAGQGPEETQYF; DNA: TGCAGCGCTGGACAGGGGCCCGAAGAGACCCAGTACTTC
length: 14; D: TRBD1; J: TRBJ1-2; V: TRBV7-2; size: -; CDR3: CASSLALGQVGYTF; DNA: TGTGCCAGCAGCTTAGCGCTGGGACAGGTCGGCTACACCTTC